A single sample is the source of the 7 T cell receptor beta chains below, sequenced in a study of metastatic and nonmetastatic thyroid tumors. TCRdb used MiXCR to call clones anew from the PCR reads. The sample lists more than 35,000 clones; about 18% were seen once. Patients underwent thyroid surgery, and none had received any treatment before it. The sequencing sample was made of blood. All receptors come from a male donor with papillary thyroid cancer or a benign thyroid nodule (not recorded which). Some clones in this sample may be carry-over from other donors' samples.

The rearrangement joins TRBV6-1 to TRBJ2-7; tentatively, D is TRBD1 or TRBD2 (5 bases each). The CDR3 is 15 residues long. The germline V and J ends were trimmed by 6 bases and 2 bases, with 17 bases remaining between them. Per germline, CDR1 MNHNS and CDR2 SASEGT. Written as DNA, the CDR3 is TGTGCCAGCAGGACTGCAGGGAGCGTGGCCTACGAGCAGTACTTC. It specifies CASRTAGSVAYEQYF.

This clone was observed many times. The chain is built from TRBV11-1 and TRBJ2-3; 10 nucleotides align to TRBD2. This CDR3 is built from 15 residues. Germline V gene lookup returns CDR1 SGHAT and CDR2 FQDESV (reference sequence). V shed 6 bases, J shed 1 base, and the junction held 4 bases outside the gene matches. The CDR3 sequence is CASRSGTSGTDTQYF. In nucleotides, the CDR3 is TGTGCCAGCAGGTCAGGGACTAGCGGCACAGATACGCAGTATTTT.

In its sample, this clone was seen many times. V and J are TRBV30 and TRBJ2-2, with 14 bases matching TRBD2. The CDR3 consists of 17 residues. The ends lost 1 base at V and 5 bases at J; junction bases unmatched: 6. The germline V gene has CDR1 GTSNPN and CDR2 SVGIG (reference sequence). Here the CDR3 reads CAWSEGLAGVRTGELFF. The CDR3 DNA is TGTGCCTGGAGTGAGGGACTAGCGGGAGTTCGAACCGGGGAGCTGTTTTTT.

This clone has a count of ten or more. The same CDR3 can be traced to other DNA sequences in this sample. The chain recombines TRBV5-1 with TRBJ2-2; 14 positions agree with TRBD2. CDR3 length: 18 residues. Germline CDR1 is SGHRS and CDR2 is YFSETQ. The V gene end was trimmed by 0 bases and the J gene end by 2 bases; junction bases not matched to a gene: 3. In DNA, the CDR3 is TGCGCCAGCAGCTTGGGACTAGCGGGAGGGCGAAACACCGGGGAGCTGTTTTTT. Translating gives CASSLGLAGGRNTGELFF.

The chain employs TRBV11-2 and TRBJ1-2; the D is unclear. The CDR3 contains 14 residues. V was cut by 2 bases and J by 0 bases, with 7 bases left in between. From germline, CDR1 is SGHAT and CDR2 FQNNGV. Written as DNA, the CDR3 is TGTGCCAGCAGCTTAACCAGGACTAACTATGGCTACACCTTC. This codes for CASSLTRTNYGYTF.

This clone was detected ten times or more. The rearrangement links TRBV20-1 to TRBJ2-4; a possible D gene is TRBD1 (5 bases). Trimming left V 3 bases short and J 6 bases short, with 12 bases between. The length of the CDR3 is 13 residues. Per the germline V gene, CDR1 is DFQATT and CDR2 is SNEGSKA (reference sequence). This CDR3 is CSASSGFVNIQYF. The CDR3 DNA follows: TGCAGTGCTAGTTCAGGGTTCGTAAACATTCAGTACTTC.

The chain joins TRBV30 to TRBJ1-5; D ambiguous. Germline assignment: CDR1 GTSNPN and CDR2 SVGIG (reference sequence). V dropped 3 bases and J dropped 2 bases, with 2 bases sitting between them. CDR3 length: 11 residues. The CDR3 is CAWRGNQPQHF. The DNA for the CDR3 is TGTGCCTGGAGGGGCAATCAGCCCCAGCATTTT.